This TCR beta chain was found in a study of Ad26.COV2.S vaccination and SARS-CoV-2 variants. This sample's treatment: roughly 18 received Ad26.COV2.S at low or high dose, single or two shots; five or six received placebo; per-sample allocation not given. Sampling was performed 63 days after the first vaccine or placebo injection. Sequenced by immunoSEQ multiplex PCR; TCRdb stores in-frame clones only, minus some. The top ten hold under 2% of the sample, which has about half a million clones, about 88% seen once. The CDR3 is 14 residues long. Germline V gives CDR1 LGHDT, CDR2 YNNKEL (reference sequence). V shed 3 bases and J shed 1 base, with 9 bases lying between them.

This chain connects TRBV3-1 (or the pseudogene TRBV3-2) to TRBJ1-1; D remains ambiguous. Sequencing used peripheral blood, obtained in a trial of Ad26.COV2.S vaccine versus placebo. This TCR was recovered from a person between 18 and 60 years old who received the Ad26.COV2.S COVID-19 vaccine or a placebo. CDR3 amino acids: CASSHGSGNTEAFF. Written as DNA, the CDR3 is TGTGCCAGCAGCCATGGTTCGGGGAACACTGAAGCTTTCTTT.